This T cell receptor (beta chain) was profiled in a study of CD8+ T cells in alopecia areata. This CDR3 contains 16 residues. V was trimmed by 2 bases and J by 3 bases, leaving 17 bases between them. cDNA reverse transcribed from extracted RNA served as the sequencing template. Generated by immunoSEQ multiplex PCR, the TCRdb table keeps only in-frame clones and is missing some. The sample has fewer than 110,000 clones, roughly 53% seen once. This receptor was identified in a human donor in good health. The rearrangement uses TRBV23-1 and TRBJ2-7, with D perhaps TRBD2 (6 bases). TRBV23-1 is an ORF, with its function uncertain. Sequenced: CD4+ T cells sorted from blood. This CDR3 is CASSQPQVLEGYEQYF. The CDR3 bases are TGCGCCAGCAGTCAACCCCAGGTCCTGGAGGGCTACGAGCAGTACTTC.